The rows below give T cell receptor beta chains drawn from one sample of a study of cytomegalovirus exposure and HLA in healthy donors. Assay used: immunoSEQ multiplex PCR; TCRdb lists only in-frame clones, some missing. The sample lists some 74,000 clones, 50% to 80% occurring once. Sequencing was done on a sample of PBMCs. The receptors here all came from a man aged 35 to 55 in good health and CMV-seropositive. CDR3s include the opening cysteine and the closing phenylalanine or tryptophan. D genes are given only for firm matches. Clone size is given for some rows only: seen once, a few or many times, or a class if the clone is expanded.

V,J,D,size,CDR3,DNA
TRBV5-1,TRBJ2-2,TRBD2,-,CASSQAGGTNTGELFF,TGCGCCAGCAGCCAAGCGGGGGGAACGAACACCGGGGAGCTGTTTTTT
TRBV7-2,TRBJ2-7,TRBD1,-,CASSPPLGAGGYEQYF,TGTGCCAGCAGCCCCCCCCTTGGGGCAGGGGGCTACGAGCAGTACTTC
TRBV29-1,TRBJ2-1,-,-,CSVEDMRGLDSYNEQFF,TGCAGCGTTGAAGATATGCGGGGATTAGACTCCTACAATGAGCAGTTCTTC
TRBV2,TRBJ2-5,TRBD2,-,CASSVEASGGAEQETQYF,TGTGCCAGCAGTGTAGAGGCTAGCGGGGGGGCTGAGCAAGAGACCCAGTACTTC
TRBV2,TRBJ2-3,-,-,CASRDSSTDTQYF,TGTGCCAGCAGGGACTCTTCCACAGATACGCAGTATTTT
TRBV2,TRBJ1-2,-,-,CASTVNWYSLNYGYTF,TGTGCCAGCACAGTGAATTGGTATAGCCTTAACTATGGCTACACCTTC
TRBV21-1,TRBJ1-2,-,few,CASSSGGNYGYTF,TGTGCCAGCAGCTCCGGAGGGAACTATGGCTACACCTTC
TRBV10-3,TRBJ2-3,TRBD1,-,CAISEQGATLYTQYF,TGTGCCATCAGTGAGCAGGGGGCAACTCTGTATACGCAGTATTTT
TRBV6-1,TRBJ1-1,-,-,CASSAQPNTEAFF,TGTGCCAGCTCGGCACAGCCGAACACTGAAGCTTTCTTT
TRBV5-1,TRBJ2-2,TRBD2,-,CASRPAGGSSGELFF,TGCGCCAGCAGACCAGCGGGGGGGTCCTCCGGGGAGCTGTTTTTT
TRBV9,TRBJ2-5,TRBD2,-,CASSVGLAGDNPMEAQYF,TGTGCCAGCAGCGTAGGCCTAGCGGGGGACAACCCTATGGAGGCCCAGTACTTC
TRBV5-6,TRBJ2-7,-,-,CATPGQYSYEQYF,TGTGCCACACCGGGACAATACTCCTACGAGCAGTACTTC
TRBV30,TRBJ2-5,-,-,CAWTVSQETQYF,TGTGCCTGGACAGTATCCCAAGAGACCCAGTACTTC
TRBV9,TRBJ2-2,-,-,CASSVATVGGDPGELFF,TGTGCCAGCAGCGTAGCTACTGTGGGGGGAGATCCCGGGGAGCTGTTTTTT
TRBV6-1,TRBJ2-7,-,-,CASSETPTEGHEQYF,TGTGCCAGCAGTGAGACACCCACAGAGGGCCACGAGCAGTACTTC
TRBV29-1,TRBJ2-5,-,-,CSVGPNGLTQETQYF,TGCAGCGTTGGCCCGAATGGACTGACTCAAGAGACCCAGTACTTC
TRBV6-6,TRBJ1-4,-,few,CASRTDSTTNEKLFF,TGTGCCAGCAGAACCGACAGTACAACTAATGAAAAACTGTTTTTT
TRBV5-1,TRBJ2-2,TRBD1,-,CASSSRDRNTGELFF,TGCGCCAGCAGCTCCCGGGACAGGAACACCGGGGAGCTGTTTTTT
TRBV7-9,TRBJ1-6,TRBD1,-,CASSSSWGQVNSPLHF,TGTGCCAGCAGCTCCTCGTGGGGACAGGTTAATTCACCCCTCCACTTT
TRBV5-4,TRBJ2-7,-,-,CASSPGSSYEQYF,TGTGCCAGCAGCCCCGGGTCCTCCTACGAGCAGTACTTC
TRBV30,TRBJ2-5,-,-,CAGGRETQYF,TGTGCGGGGGGGCGAGAGACCCAGTACTTC